This T cell receptor (beta chain) was captured in a study of long-term antiretroviral therapy in people with HIV. The CDR3 covers 19 residues. The germline gives CDR1 WSHSY, CDR2 SAAADI. J gave up 0 bases and V 0 bases, and 9 bases lay outside the gene matches. Running of the v3.0 immunoSEQ assay took place at survey level. TCRdb's table, derived via immunoSEQ multiplex PCR, lists solely in-frame clones and lacks some. This sample has 35,000 to 45,000 clones, with about 80% found just once. This clone was counted a single time. The clonotype comes from a man younger than 45 with HIV. The source material was unsorted PBMCs, sampled 3.4 years after starting antiretroviral therapy. This rearrangement joins TRBV10-2 to TRBJ2-5; 11 bases line up with TRBD2. Written as DNA, the CDR3 is TGCGCCAGCAGTGAGTCAGGGGGTCTAGCGGGGGGAAACCAAGAGACCCAGTACTTC. Translating gives CASSESGGLAGGNQETQYF.